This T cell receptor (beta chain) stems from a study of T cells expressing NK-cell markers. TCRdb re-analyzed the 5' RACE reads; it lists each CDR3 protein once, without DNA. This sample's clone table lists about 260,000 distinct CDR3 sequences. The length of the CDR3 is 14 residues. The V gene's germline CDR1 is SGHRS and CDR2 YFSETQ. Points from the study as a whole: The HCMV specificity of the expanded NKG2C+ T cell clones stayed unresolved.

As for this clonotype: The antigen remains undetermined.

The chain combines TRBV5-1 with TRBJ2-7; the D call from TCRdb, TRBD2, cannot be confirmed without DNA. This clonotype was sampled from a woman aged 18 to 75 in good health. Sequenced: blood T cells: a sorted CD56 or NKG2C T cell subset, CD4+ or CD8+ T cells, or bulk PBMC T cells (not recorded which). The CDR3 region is CASRSGGVVYEQYF.